Following are 4 T cell receptor beta chains from one sample sequenced in a study of cytomegalovirus exposure and HLA in healthy donors. Here immunoSEQ multiplex PCR was the method, and the copy in TCRdb shows in-frame clones only, minus some. The table includes 150,000 to 250,000 clones, 84% detected once. Sequenced input: PBMCs. These receptor sequences come from a woman in her 30s in good health and CMV-seropositive.

The chain links TRBV9 to TRBJ2-7; 8 bases are shared with TRBD1. J was trimmed by 2 bases and V by 4 bases; bases with no gene match: 8. Germline CDR1 SGDLS, CDR2 YYNGEE. There are 15 residues in the CDR3. This CDR3 reads CASSLGDRPTYEQYF. In DNA form, the CDR3 reads TGTGCCAGCAGCCTAGGGGACAGGCCTACCTACGAGCAGTACTTC.

The chain carries TRBV6-5 and TRBJ2-7; TRBD2 agrees at 14 bases. This CDR3 is 16 amino acids long. Trimming at V came to 4 bases and at J to 5 bases, leaving 7 bases not matched to a gene. Germline loops: CDR1 MNHEY, CDR2 SVGAGI. Here the CDR3 reads CASSSRTSGRLNEQYF. In nucleotides, the CDR3 is TGTGCCAGCAGTTCCAGGACTAGCGGGAGGCTAAACGAGCAGTACTTC.

V and J are TRBV15 and TRBJ2-7; possible D gene TRBD1, 6 bases. Looked up from germline, CDR1 is LNHNV and CDR2 is YYDKDF (reference sequence). V gave up 0 bases and J gave up 3 bases, with 12 bases separating them. This CDR3 has 15 residues. The DNA of the CDR3 is TGTGCCACCAGCAGAGACAGGGGCCCCCTCTACGAGCAGTACTTC. It is translated as CATSRDRGPLYEQYF.

Only one count was recorded for this clone. The J gene is TRBJ2-7, the V gene TRBV6-1; no firm D call. The CDR3 is 13 amino acids. With 4 bases removed from V and 4 bases from J, the gap between germline ends came to 11 bases. CDR1 MNHNS and CDR2 SASEGT come from the germline V gene. The CDR3 DNA reads TGTGCCAGCAGTGCAGGCAGATTGTACGAGCAGTACTTC. Its translation: CASSAGRLYEQYF.